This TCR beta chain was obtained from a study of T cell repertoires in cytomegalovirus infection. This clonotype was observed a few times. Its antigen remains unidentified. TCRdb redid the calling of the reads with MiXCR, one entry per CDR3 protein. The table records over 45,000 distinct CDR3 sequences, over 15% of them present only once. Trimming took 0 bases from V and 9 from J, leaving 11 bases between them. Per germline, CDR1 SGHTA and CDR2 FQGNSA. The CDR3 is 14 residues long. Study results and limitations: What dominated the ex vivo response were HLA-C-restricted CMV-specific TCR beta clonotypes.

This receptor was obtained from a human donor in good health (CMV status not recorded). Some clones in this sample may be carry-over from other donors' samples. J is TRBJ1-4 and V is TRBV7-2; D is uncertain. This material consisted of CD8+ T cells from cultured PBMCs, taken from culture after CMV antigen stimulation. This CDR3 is CASSLAPRTQKLFF. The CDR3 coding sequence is TGTGCCAGCAGCTTAGCGCCTAGAACCCAAAAACTGTTTTTT.